Listed below are T cell receptor beta chains from one sample, sequenced in a study of shared clonotypes between healthy human individuals. Clones were sequenced by immunoSEQ multiplex PCR, and TCRdb holds only the in-frame ones, with some missing. The sample has millions of clones, 93% seen once. The sequencing input was naive CD4+ T cells from PBMCs. These TCRs come from a man between 18 and 29 years old in good health. Some clones in this sample may be carry-over from other donors' samples. Each CDR3 is given with its conserved first and last residue. The D gene is left open where the match is weak. Clone size is given for some rows only: seen once, a few or many times, or a class if the clone is expanded.

clone size,D gene,V gene,J gene,CDR3 DNA,CDR3 protein
NA,TRBD2,TRBV28,TRBJ2-1,TGTGCCAACTCTTCAGCGGGAGCGGAGGAGCAGTTCTTC,CANSSAGAEEQFF
few,NA,TRBV7-2,TRBJ1-1,TGTGCCTTGAGGGGAGCGTCGGGGACTGAAGCTTTCTTT,CALRGASGTEAFF
NA,NA,TRBV6-1,TRBJ1-5,TGTGCCAGCAGTGCTTGGGGGGAGAGGGTCGGAGGTCAGCCCCAGCATTTT,CASSAWGERVGGQPQHF
NA,TRBD1,TRBV7-9,TRBJ1-5,TGTGCCAGCAGGGGGCAGGGGGATCAGCCCCAGCATTTT,CASRGQGDQPQHF
NA,TRBD2,TRBV7-7,TRBJ2-1,TGTGCCAGCAGCTTAGCGGGGACTAGCGAATACAATGAGCAGTTCTTC,CASSLAGTSEYNEQFF
NA,NA,TRBV7-2,TRBJ1-2,TGTGCCAGCAGCTCTAACCCGGATCAGGGGAGTTACGGCTACACCTTC,CASSSNPDQGSYGYTF
NA,TRBD1,TRBV18,TRBJ2-2,TGTGCCAGCTCACCACGACAGGGGGAAGAAGGGGAGCTGTTTTTT,CASSPRQGEEGELFF
NA,TRBD1,TRBV6-1,TRBJ2-5,TGTGCCAGCAGTGATACAGGGGGCCAAGAGACCCAGTACTTC,CASSDTGGQETQYF
NA,NA,TRBV29-1,TRBJ2-7,TGCAGCGTCGGAGCAGGAGGGTCCTACGAGCAGTACTTC,CSVGAGGSYEQYF
NA,NA,TRBV5-1,TRBJ2-7,TGCGCCAGCAGCAACGGACGGAGCTCCTACGAGCAGTACTTC,CASSNGRSSYEQYF
NA,NA,TRBV6-1,TRBJ2-2,TGTGCCAGCAGTGAAGCCGGGGGAGGTCTAGTAGGCGGGGAGCTGTTTTTT,CASSEAGGGLVGGELFF
NA,NA,TRBV30,TRBJ2-3,TGTGCCTGGAGTGTTGGGACTACAGATACGCAGTATTTT,CAWSVGTTDTQYF
NA,NA,TRBV2,TRBJ2-7,TGTGCCAGCGGATCGTCTCCTAGTGGCGAGCAGTACTTC,CASGSSPSGEQYF
NA,TRBD1,TRBV7-8,TRBJ1-4,TGTGCCAGCAGCTCTCAGGACAGGAATAATGAAAAACTGTTTTTT,CASSSQDRNNEKLFF
NA,TRBD2,TRBV5-1,TRBJ2-1,TGCGCCAGCAGCCCGACTAGCGGGACCCTTCTGGAGCAGTTCTTC,CASSPTSGTLLEQFF
NA,NA,TRBV5-1,TRBJ2-2,TGCGCCAGCAGCTTGGGTACGTCAGGGGCAGGCCCCGGGGAGCTGTTTTTT,CASSLGTSGAGPGELFF
NA,NA,TRBV28,TRBJ1-1,TGTGCCAGCAGTTTTTGGGGAAACACTGAAGCTTTCTTT,CASSFWGNTEAFF
NA,NA,TRBV16,TRBJ2-1,TGTGCCAGCAGCCAATCAGGGCAGGGACTTAATGAGCAGTTCTTC,CASSQSGQGLNEQFF
NA,TRBD1,TRBV14,TRBJ1-4,TGTGCCAGCAGCCAAATGACAGGGTGGGATGAAAAACTGTTTTTT,CASSQMTGWDEKLFF
NA,NA,TRBV19,TRBJ2-7,TGTGCCAGTATGAGTTCCGGGCAGGGAGAGCAGTACTTC,CASMSSGQGEQYF
few,NA,TRBV28,TRBJ1-4,TGTGCCAGCAGTTTAGGTGAAAAACTGTTTTTT,CASSLGEKLFF
NA,NA,TRBV28,TRBJ2-2,TGTGCCAGCAGTTTATCCGGGCCCCCGGGGGGGGAGCTGTTTTTT,CASSLSGPPGGELFF
once,NA,TRBV6-5,TRBJ1-4,TGTGCCAGCAGTTCCACGCCCGGGGGTGGGCATGAAAAACTGTTTTTT,CASSSTPGGGHEKLFF
once,TRBD1,TRBV18,TRBJ2-7,TGTGCCAGCTCACTAGGACAGGGGGCACGGGAGCAGTACTTC,CASSLGQGAREQYF
NA,NA,TRBV6-6,TRBJ2-5,TGTGCCAGCAGTCAGAGGGAGACCCAGTACTTC,CASSQRETQYF
NA,NA,TRBV5-4,TRBJ2-2,TGTGCCAGCGGACAGATCACCGGGGAGCTGTTTTTT,CASGQITGELFF
NA,TRBD1,TRBV7-7,TRBJ2-1,TGTGCCAGCAGCCGACAGGGTGGTATGGGTGAGCAGTTCTTC,CASSRQGGMGEQFF
NA,NA,TRBV10-3,TRBJ2-6,TGTGCCATCACTGCGACCTCTGGGGCCAACGTCCTGACTTTC,CAITATSGANVLTF
NA,NA,TRBV7-9,TRBJ1-3,TGTGCCAGCAGCTTTGCAGGCTCTGGAAACACCATATATTTT,CASSFAGSGNTIYF
once,NA,TRBV4-1,TRBJ2-1,TGCGCCAGCAGCCAAGACATATTTCGGGAGGAGCAGTTCTTC,CASSQDIFREEQFF
NA,TRBD2,TRBV19,TRBJ2-5,TGTGCCAGTAGTATTAGGACTAGCGGGGAGACCCAGTACTTC,CASSIRTSGETQYF
once,NA,TRBV28,TRBJ2-7,TGTGCCAGCCCTTACGAGCAGTACTTC,CASPYEQYF
NA,TRBD1,TRBV6-1,TRBJ1-1,TGTGCCAGCAGTGAAGCGGGGACAGGGTATCGGGCTTTCTTT,CASSEAGTGYRAFF
NA,TRBD1,TRBV30,TRBJ1-2,TGTGCCTGGAGTGCCCTCACAGGGGTTAGCGGCTACACCTTC,CAWSALTGVSGYTF
NA,TRBD1,TRBV5-1,TRBJ2-7,TGCGCCAGCAGCTACCTCGCCGGGACAGGGTCCTACGAGCAGTACTTC,CASSYLAGTGSYEQYF
once,TRBD1,TRBV10-3,TRBJ2-7,TGTGCCATTCGGGACAGCTCCTACGAGCAGTACTTC,CAIRDSSYEQYF
NA,TRBD1,TRBV15,TRBJ1-5,TGTGCCACCAGCGGAAAAACAGGGGATAATCAGCCCCAGCATTTT,CATSGKTGDNQPQHF
NA,TRBD1,TRBV2,TRBJ1-2,TGTGCCAGCAGTGAAGTACAGGGGGCCATGGGGGGCTACACCTTC,CASSEVQGAMGGYTF
NA,NA,TRBV6-6,TRBJ1-4,TGTGCCAGCAGGGGACGGACAGAAGATAATGAAAAACTGTTTTTT,CASRGRTEDNEKLFF
NA,NA,TRBV2,TRBJ2-5,TGTGCCAGCAGCGGACGGACACAAGAGACCCAGTACTTC,CASSGRTQETQYF
once,NA,TRBV6-6,TRBJ2-3,TGTGCCAGCAGACCCCAGCTGCGAGATACGCAGTATTTT,CASRPQLRDTQYF
NA,NA,TRBV10-3,TRBJ2-3,TGTGCCATCAGTGAAGCCCAGTTAGGTCGCACAGATACGCAGTATTTT,CAISEAQLGRTDTQYF
NA,NA,TRBV5-1,TRBJ2-7,TGCGCCAGCCTTTGGGGAATCCCCTACGAGCAGTACTTC,CASLWGIPYEQYF
NA,TRBD1,TRBV19,TRBJ1-5,TGTGCCAGTAGCAGGGACAGGGGAGGGAGTCAGCCCCAGCATTTT,CASSRDRGGSQPQHF
NA,NA,TRBV5-6,TRBJ1-6,TGTGCCAGCAGTTCGCAGGGGAACGGGGTCCTCCACTTT,CASSSQGNGVLHF
NA,NA,TRBV30,TRBJ2-1,TGTGCCTGGAGTCAGCGTGAGCAGTTCTTC,CAWSQREQFF